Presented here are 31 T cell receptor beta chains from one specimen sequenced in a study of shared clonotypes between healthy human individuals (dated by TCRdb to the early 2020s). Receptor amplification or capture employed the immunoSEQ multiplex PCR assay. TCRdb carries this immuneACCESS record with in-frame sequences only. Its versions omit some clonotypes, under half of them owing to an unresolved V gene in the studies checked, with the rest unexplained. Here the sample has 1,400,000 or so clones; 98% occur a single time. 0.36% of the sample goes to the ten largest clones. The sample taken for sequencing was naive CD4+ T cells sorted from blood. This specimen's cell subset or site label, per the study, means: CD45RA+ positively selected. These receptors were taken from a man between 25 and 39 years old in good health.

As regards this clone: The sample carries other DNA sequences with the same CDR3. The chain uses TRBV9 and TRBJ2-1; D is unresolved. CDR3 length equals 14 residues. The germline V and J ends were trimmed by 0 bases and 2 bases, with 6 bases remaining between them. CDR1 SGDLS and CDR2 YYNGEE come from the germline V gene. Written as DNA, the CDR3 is TGTGCCAGCAGCGTAGCGTCTACCTACAATGAGCAGTTCTTC. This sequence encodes CASSVASTYNEQFF.

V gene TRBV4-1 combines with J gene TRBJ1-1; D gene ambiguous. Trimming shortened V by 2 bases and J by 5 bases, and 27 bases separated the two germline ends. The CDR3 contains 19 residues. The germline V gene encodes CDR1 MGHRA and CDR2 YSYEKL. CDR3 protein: CASSQSHQVRGLAKTEAFF. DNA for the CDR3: TGCGCCAGCAGCCAAAGCCATCAAGTGAGAGGGTTGGCGAAGACTGAAGCTTTCTTT.

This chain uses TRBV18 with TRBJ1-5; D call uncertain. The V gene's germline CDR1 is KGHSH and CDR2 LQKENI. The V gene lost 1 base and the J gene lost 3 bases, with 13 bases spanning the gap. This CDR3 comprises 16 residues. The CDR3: CASSPRAGKNNQPQHF. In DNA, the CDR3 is TGTGCCAGCTCACCACGAGCGGGGAAGAACAATCAGCCCCAGCATTTT.

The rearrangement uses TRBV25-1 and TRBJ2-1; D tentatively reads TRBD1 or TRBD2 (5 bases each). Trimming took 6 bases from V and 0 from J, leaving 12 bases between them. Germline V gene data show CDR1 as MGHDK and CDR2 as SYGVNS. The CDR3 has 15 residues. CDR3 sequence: CASRGTVSSYNEQFF. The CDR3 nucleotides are TGTGCCAGCAGAGGGACGGTTAGCTCCTACAATGAGCAGTTCTTC.

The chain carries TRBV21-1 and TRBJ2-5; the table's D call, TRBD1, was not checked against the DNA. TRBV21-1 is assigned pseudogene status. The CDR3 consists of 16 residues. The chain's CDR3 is CASRPIRDIRGETQYF. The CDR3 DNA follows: TGTGCCAGCAGACCTATAAGGGACATACGGGGAGAGACCCAGTACTTC.

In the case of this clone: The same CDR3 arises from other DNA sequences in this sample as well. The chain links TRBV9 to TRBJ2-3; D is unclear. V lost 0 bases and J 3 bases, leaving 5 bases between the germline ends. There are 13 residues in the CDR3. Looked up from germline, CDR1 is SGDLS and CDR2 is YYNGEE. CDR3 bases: TGTGCCAGCAGCGTAGTAGGTACAGATACGCAGTATTTT. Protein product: CASSVVGTDTQYF.

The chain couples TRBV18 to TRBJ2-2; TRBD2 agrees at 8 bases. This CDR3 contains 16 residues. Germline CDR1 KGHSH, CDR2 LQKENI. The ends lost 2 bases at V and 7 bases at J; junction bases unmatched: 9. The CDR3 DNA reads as TGTGCCAGCTCACCAATCCACGGCGGGAGGAACGGGGAGCTGTTTTTT. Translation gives CASSPIHGGRNGELFF.

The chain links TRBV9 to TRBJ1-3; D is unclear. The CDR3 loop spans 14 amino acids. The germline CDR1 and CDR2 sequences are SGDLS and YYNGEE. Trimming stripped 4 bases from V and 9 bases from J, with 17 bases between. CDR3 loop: CASSRNADLGTIYF. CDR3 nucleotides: TGTGCCAGCAGCCGTAATGCTGATCTGGGCACCATATATTTT.

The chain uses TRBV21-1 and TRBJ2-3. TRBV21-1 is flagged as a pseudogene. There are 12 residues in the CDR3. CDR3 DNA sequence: TGTGCCAGCAGCACCAGCACAGATACGCAGTATTTT. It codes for CASSTSTDTQYF.

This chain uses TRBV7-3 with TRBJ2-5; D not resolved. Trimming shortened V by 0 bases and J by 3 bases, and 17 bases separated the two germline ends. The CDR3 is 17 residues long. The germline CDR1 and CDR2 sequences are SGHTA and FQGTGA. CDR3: CASSLTTRPFSEETQYF. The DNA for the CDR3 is TGTGCCAGCAGCTTAACCACAAGACCGTTTTCCGAAGAGACCCAGTACTTC.

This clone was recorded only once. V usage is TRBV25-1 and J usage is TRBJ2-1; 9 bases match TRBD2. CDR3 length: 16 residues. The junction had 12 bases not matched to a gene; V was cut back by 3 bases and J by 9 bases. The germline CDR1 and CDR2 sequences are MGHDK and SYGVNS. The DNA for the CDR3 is TGTGCCAGCAGTGATAGTGGTATAGCGGGAGTGGGTGAGCAGTTCTTC. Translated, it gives CASSDSGIAGVGEQFF.

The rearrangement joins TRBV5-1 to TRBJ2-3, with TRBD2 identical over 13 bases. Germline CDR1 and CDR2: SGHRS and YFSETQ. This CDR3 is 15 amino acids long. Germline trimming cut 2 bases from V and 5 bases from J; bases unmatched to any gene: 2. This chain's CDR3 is CASSFGTSGEDTQYF. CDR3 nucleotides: TGCGCCAGCAGCTTCGGGACTAGCGGGGAAGATACGCAGTATTTT.

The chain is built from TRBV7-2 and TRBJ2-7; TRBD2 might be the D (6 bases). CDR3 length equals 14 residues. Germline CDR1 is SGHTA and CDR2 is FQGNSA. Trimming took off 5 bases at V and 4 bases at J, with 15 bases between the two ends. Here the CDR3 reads CASSRASGRYEQYF. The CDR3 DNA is TGTGCCAGCAGCCGCGCGAGCGGGCGGTACGAGCAGTACTTC.

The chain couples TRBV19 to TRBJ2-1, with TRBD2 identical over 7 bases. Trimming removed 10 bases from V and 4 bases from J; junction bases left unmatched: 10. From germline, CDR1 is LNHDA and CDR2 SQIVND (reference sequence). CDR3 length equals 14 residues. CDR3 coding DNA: TGTGCCACTCAACAGGCTAGCGGTTACAATGAGCAGTTCTTC. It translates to CATQQASGYNEQFF.

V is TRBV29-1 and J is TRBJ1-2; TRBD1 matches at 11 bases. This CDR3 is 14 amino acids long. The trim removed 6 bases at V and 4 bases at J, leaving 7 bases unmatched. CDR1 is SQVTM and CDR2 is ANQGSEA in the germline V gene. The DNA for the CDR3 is TGCAGCGTATCCGGACAGGGGGCTTCCTATGGCTACACCTTC. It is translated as CSVSGQGASYGYTF. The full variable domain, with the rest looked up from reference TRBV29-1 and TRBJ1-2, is SAVISQKPSRDICQRGTSLTIQCQVDSQVTMMFWYRQQPGQSLTLIATANQGSEATYESGFVIDKFPISRPNLTFSTLTVSNMSPEDSSIYLCSVSGQGASYGYTFGSGTRLTVV.

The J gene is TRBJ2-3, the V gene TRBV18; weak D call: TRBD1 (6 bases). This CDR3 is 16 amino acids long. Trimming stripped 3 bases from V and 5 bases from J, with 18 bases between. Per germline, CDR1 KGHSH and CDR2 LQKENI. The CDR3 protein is CASSPNRAGVIDTQYF. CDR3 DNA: TGTGCCAGCTCACCCAACAGGGCAGGAGTGATAGATACGCAGTATTTT.

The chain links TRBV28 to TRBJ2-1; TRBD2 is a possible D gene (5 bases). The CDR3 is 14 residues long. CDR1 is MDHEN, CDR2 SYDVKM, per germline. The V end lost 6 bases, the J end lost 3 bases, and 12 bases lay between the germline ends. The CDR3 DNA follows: TGTGCCAGCAGCCTGGGTAGCGACTACAATGAGCAGTTCTTC. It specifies CASSLGSDYNEQFF.

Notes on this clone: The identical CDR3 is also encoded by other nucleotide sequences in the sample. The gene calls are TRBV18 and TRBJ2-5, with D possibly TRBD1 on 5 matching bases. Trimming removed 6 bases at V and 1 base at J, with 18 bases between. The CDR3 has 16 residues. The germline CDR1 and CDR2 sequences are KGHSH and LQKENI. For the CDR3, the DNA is TGTGCCAGCTCCCCAATTACAGGAACGGGCCAAGAGACCCAGTACTTC. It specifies CASSPITGTGQETQYF.

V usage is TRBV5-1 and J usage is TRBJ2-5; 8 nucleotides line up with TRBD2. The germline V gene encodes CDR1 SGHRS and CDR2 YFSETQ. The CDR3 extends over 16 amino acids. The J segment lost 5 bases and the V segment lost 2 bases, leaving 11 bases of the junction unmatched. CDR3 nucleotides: TGCGCCAGCAGCTTAGGAGGTTTAGCGGGAAGGGAGACCCAGTACTTC. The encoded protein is CASSLGGLAGRETQYF.

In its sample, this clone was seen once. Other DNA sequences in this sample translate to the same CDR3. Here the CDR3 DNA reads TGTGCCAGCAGTTTACTCGGTGGCACTGAAGCTTTCTTT. Translated, it gives CASSLLGGTEAFF. The chain links TRBV28 to TRBJ1-1; D is unclear. This CDR3 spans 13 amino acids. Germline V CDR1 and CDR2: MDHEN, SYDVKM. The V gene lost 2 bases and the J gene lost 4 bases, with 8 bases spanning the gap.

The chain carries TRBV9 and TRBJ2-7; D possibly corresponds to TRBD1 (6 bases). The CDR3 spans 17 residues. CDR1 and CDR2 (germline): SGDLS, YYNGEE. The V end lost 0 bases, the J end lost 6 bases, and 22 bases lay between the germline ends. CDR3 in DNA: TGTGCCAGCAGCGTAGACGAGGTGGACAGTCGCGGCAGCGAGCAGTACTTC. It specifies CASSVDEVDSRGSEQYF.

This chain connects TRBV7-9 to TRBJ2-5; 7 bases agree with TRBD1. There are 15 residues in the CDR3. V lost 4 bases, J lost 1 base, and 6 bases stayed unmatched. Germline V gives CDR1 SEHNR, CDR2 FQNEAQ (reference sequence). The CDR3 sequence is CASSSGTEGQETQYF. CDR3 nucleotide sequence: TGTGCCAGCAGCTCAGGGACAGAGGGCCAAGAGACCCAGTACTTC.

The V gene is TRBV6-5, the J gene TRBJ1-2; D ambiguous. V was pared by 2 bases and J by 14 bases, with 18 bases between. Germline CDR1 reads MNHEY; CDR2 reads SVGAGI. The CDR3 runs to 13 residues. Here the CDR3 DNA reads TGTGCCAGCAGTTACCTCCCCGGCCAGCCTCAAACCTTC. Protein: CASSYLPGQPQTF.

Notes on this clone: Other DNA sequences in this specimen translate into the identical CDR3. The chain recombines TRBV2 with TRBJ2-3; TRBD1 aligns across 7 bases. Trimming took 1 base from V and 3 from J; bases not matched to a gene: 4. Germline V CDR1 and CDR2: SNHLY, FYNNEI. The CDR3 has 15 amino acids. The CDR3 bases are TGTGCCAGCAGTGAAGATAGGGGGCGTACAGATACGCAGTATTTT. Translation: CASSEDRGRTDTQYF.

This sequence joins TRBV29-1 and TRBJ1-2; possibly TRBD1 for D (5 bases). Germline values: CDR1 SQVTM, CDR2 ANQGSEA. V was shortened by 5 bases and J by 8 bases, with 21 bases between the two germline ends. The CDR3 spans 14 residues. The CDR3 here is CSVSPTGLLAGYTF. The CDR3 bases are TGCAGCGTTTCACCGACGGGACTTCTTGCCGGCTACACCTTC.

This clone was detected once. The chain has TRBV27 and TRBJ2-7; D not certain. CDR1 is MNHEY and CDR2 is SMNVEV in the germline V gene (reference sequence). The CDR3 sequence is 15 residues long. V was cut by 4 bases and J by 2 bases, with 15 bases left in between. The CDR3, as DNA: TGTGCCAGCAGTTCCCCACAGACACCGGCCTACGAGCAGTACTTC. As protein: CASSSPQTPAYEQYF.

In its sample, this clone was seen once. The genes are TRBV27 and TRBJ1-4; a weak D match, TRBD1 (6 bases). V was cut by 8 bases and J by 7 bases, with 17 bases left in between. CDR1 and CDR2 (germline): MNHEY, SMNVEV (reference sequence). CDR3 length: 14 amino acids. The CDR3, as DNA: TGTGCCAGCGCCCCGGGGGCGCGGCGTGAAAAACTGTTTTTT. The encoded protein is CASAPGARREKLFF. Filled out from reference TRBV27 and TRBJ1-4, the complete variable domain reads EAQVTQNPRYLITVTGKKLTVTCSQNMNHEYMSWYRQDPGLGLRQIYYSMNVEVTDKGDVPEGYKVSRKEKRNFPLILESPSPNQTSLYFCASAPGARREKLFFGSGTQLSVL.

DNA for the CDR3: TGCGCCAGCAGCCAAGATTACGGGGTCCGTAATCAGCCCCAGCATTTT. Translated, it gives CASSQDYGVRNQPQHF. V is TRBV4-1 and J is TRBJ1-5; D unresolved. CDR1 and CDR2 from the germline V gene are MGHRA and YSYEKL. Trimming removed 0 bases from V and 4 bases from J, with 13 bases in between. The CDR3 loop spans 16 amino acids.

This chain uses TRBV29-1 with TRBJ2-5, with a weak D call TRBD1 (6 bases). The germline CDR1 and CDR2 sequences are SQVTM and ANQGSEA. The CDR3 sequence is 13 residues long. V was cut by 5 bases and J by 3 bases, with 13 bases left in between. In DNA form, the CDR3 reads TGCAGCGTTCAAAGGGCAGGGGAAGAGACCCAGTACTTC. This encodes CSVQRAGEETQYF.

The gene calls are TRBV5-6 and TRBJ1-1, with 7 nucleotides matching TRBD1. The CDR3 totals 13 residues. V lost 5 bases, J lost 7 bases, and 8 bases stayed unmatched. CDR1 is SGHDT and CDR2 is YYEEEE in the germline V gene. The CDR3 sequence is CASSQIGTVEAFF. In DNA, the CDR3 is TGTGCCAGCAGTCAAATCGGGACAGTTGAAGCTTTCTTT. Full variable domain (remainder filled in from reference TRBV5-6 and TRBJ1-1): DAGVTQSPTHLIKTRGQQVTLRCSPKSGHDTVSWYQQALGQGPQFIFQYYEEEERQRGNFPDRFSGHQFPNYSSELNVNALLLGDSALYLCASSQIGTVEAFFGQGTRLTVV.

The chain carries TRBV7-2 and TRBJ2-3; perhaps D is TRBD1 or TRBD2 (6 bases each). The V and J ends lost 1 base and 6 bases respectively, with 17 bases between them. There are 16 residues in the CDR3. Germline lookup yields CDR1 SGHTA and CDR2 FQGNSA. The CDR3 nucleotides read TGTGCCAGCAGCTTAGTGGGGGGCCTAAGGTCCGATACGCAGTATTTT. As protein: CASSLVGGLRSDTQYF.